Following are 19 T cell receptor beta chains from one sample sequenced in a study of identical twins. TCRdb analysed the 5' RACE reads with MiXCR anew, one entry per CDR3 protein. The sample consists of about 660,000 distinct CDR3 sequences, around 8.6% of them appearing once. The same data also went into a second study, on yellow fever vaccine responses in identical twins.

The sequencing input was PBMCs. These TCRs come from a woman between 18 and 30 years old in good health.

This clonotype was counted a few times. V and J are TRBV20-1 and TRBJ2-2; TRBD2 aligns across 7 bases. The germline gives CDR1 DFQATT, CDR2 SNEGSKA (reference sequence). With 0 bases clipped from V and 2 bases from J, the junction kept 3 bases outside the gene matches. The CDR3 loop spans 15 amino acids. This CDR3 is CSAREGGGNTGELFF. CDR3 sequence (DNA): TGCAGTGCTAGAGAGGGGGGGGGAAACACCGGGGAGCTGTTTTTT.

This clonotype was observed a handful of times. V gene TRBV29-1 combines with J gene TRBJ2-1; TRBD1 agrees at 12 bases. The CDR3 consists of 14 residues. With V trimmed by 7 bases and J by 5 bases, 6 bases remained unmatched. Germline V CDR1 and CDR2: SQVTM, ANQGSEA. The DNA for the CDR3 is TGCAGCGACCGGGACAGGGGGCCAAACAATGAGCAGTTCTTC. This sequence encodes CSDRDRGPNNEQFF.

The rearrangement joins TRBV11-2 to TRBJ2-7, with 12 bases matching TRBD2. The CDR3 consists of 15 residues. Losses at the gene ends were 5 bases for V and 2 bases for J; bases not matched to a gene: 4. Per the germline V gene, CDR1 is SGHAT and CDR2 is FQNNGV. Written as DNA, the CDR3 is TGTGCCAGCAGCCGGACTAGCGGGGAGACCTACGAGCAGTACTTC. Translating gives CASSRTSGETYEQYF.

This clonotype was detected ten times or more. J is TRBJ2-1 and V is TRBV5-5; weak D call: TRBD2 (5 bases). Trimming shortened V by 1 base and J by 0 bases, and 8 bases separated the two germline ends. This CDR3 comprises 15 residues. CDR1 and CDR2 from the germline V gene are SGHKS and YYEKEE (reference sequence). CDR3 region: CASSLNGVSYNEQFF. The CDR3 nucleotides read TGTGCCAGCAGCTTGAACGGGGTCTCCTACAATGAGCAGTTCTTC.

Concerning this clonotype itself: A much larger clone lies one base from this, so it may be a read error. The chain is built from TRBV12-3 or TRBV12-4 and TRBJ2-2; D might be TRBD1 (6 bases). This CDR3 region has 16 residues. DNA of the CDR3: TGTGCCAACAGTTTAGTAACAGGGACGAACACCGGGGAGCTGTTTTTT. It yields the protein CANSLVTGTNTGELFF.

The CDR3 loop is CASRVSPGLVFSGANVLTF. The CDR3 coding sequence is TGTGCCAGCAGAGTAAGCCCGGGACTAGTTTTCTCTGGGGCCAACGTCCTGACTTTC. The genes are TRBV6-1 and TRBJ2-6; 8 bases line up with TRBD2. V gave up 6 bases and J gave up 0 bases; unmatched junction bases: 13. The CDR3 extends over 19 amino acids. Germline V lookup: CDR1 MNHNS, CDR2 SASEGT.

This clonotype showed up many times. The chain has TRBV24-1 and TRBJ2-7; 7 bases are a match to TRBD1. The V and J ends lost 7 bases and 6 bases, in that order; junction bases with no gene match: 5. Germline loops: CDR1 KGHDR, CDR2 SFDVKD. The CDR3 length is 12 residues. CDR3 in DNA: TGTGCCACCAGCCGGGACAGCGGCGAGCAGTACTTC. Translation: CATSRDSGEQYF.

This clonotype turned up a few times. The J gene is TRBJ2-1, the V gene TRBV4-3; 11 nucleotides align to TRBD2. Germline V gene sequence: CDR1 LGHNA, CDR2 YSLEER. The CDR3 is 19 amino acids. V shed 4 bases, J shed 1 base, and the junction held 12 bases outside the gene matches. The DNA of the CDR3 is TGCGCCAGCAGCCCCCGAGGGACTAGCGGAAAACCTTCCTACAATGAGCAGTTCTTC. Translation gives CASSPRGTSGKPSYNEQFF.

This clonotype was picked up a small number of times. The chain couples TRBV7-2 to TRBJ2-2; TRBD2 matches 7 bases. The germline gives CDR1 SGHTA, CDR2 FQGNSA. The CDR3 covers 16 residues. V trimming: 4 bases; J trimming: 4 bases; junction bases outside the gene matches: 9. As DNA, the CDR3 is TGTGCCAGCAGCTCAGAGGGAGGGTTGGCCACCGGGGAGCTGTTTTTT. Translated, it gives CASSSEGGLATGELFF.

The chain combines TRBV3-1 with TRBJ2-7; D is unresolved. Trimming pared 0 bases from V and 3 bases from J, leaving 18 bases between. This CDR3 comprises 17 residues. The germline CDR1 and CDR2 sequences are LGHDT and YNNKEL (reference sequence). The CDR3 nucleotides read TGTGCCAGCAGCCAAGACTATCCCCAGTCCCCAGACTACGAGCAGTACTTC. This codes for CASSQDYPQSPDYEQYF.

This clonotype was seen a few times. J is TRBJ2-7 and V is TRBV18; D is perhaps TRBD2 (6 bases). The ends were cut back, 3 bases at V and 0 bases at J, with 18 bases in the middle. In germline, CDR1 is KGHSH, CDR2 LQKENI. This CDR3 is 17 amino acids long. Here the CDR3 reads CASSPLGTSASSYEQYF. CDR3 nucleotides: TGTGCCAGCTCACCTCTAGGGACTTCCGCGAGCTCCTACGAGCAGTACTTC. Filled out from reference TRBV18 and TRBJ2-7, the complete variable domain reads NAGVMQNPRHLVRRRGQEARLRCSPMKGHSHVYWYRQLPEEGLKFMVYLQKENIIDESGMPKERFSAEFPKEGPSILRIQQVVRGDSAAYFCASSPLGTSASSYEQYFGPGTRLTVT.

This clonotype was observed many times. The chain employs TRBV7-9 and TRBJ2-1, with D perhaps TRBD1 (5 bases). V was cut by 5 bases and J by 7 bases, with 9 bases left in between. The germline V gene has CDR1 SEHNR and CDR2 FQNEAQ (reference sequence). This CDR3 has 12 amino acids. CDR3 protein: CASSVGPNEQFF. The CDR3 DNA reads TGTGCCAGCAGCGTGGGGCCTAATGAGCAGTTCTTC.

In this sample, this clonotype turned up a few times. This chain connects TRBV6-6 to TRBJ2-5; 7 nucleotides align to TRBD2. Germline-derived CDR1 and CDR2 are MNHNY and SVGAGI (reference sequence). The V gene end was trimmed by 7 bases and the J gene end by 0 bases; junction bases not matched to a gene: 2. CDR3 length: 13 amino acids. The CDR3 protein is CASTRGDQETQYF. The CDR3 nucleotides read TGTGCCAGCACCCGGGGGGACCAAGAGACCCAGTACTTC.

This clonotype was detected many times. The chain recombines TRBV2 with TRBJ2-2; 7 nucleotides line up with TRBD1. With 0 bases clipped from V and 5 bases from J, the junction kept 6 bases outside the gene matches. Germline CDR1 is SNHLY and CDR2 is FYNNEI. This CDR3 region has 16 residues. CDR3 region: CASSEARTGVTGELFF. In nucleotides, the CDR3 is TGTGCCAGCAGTGAAGCAAGGACAGGCGTGACCGGGGAGCTGTTTTTT.

The chain carries TRBV6-2 or TRBV6-3 and TRBJ2-7; either TRBD1 or TRBD2 may fit D (6 bases each). Germline V lookup: CDR1 MNHEY, CDR2 SVGEGT. There are 16 residues in the CDR3. Trimming took 0 bases from V and 2 from J, leaving 14 bases between them. The CDR3: CASSYSPGGPAYEQYF. The CDR3 DNA is TGTGCCAGCAGTTACTCTCCTGGGGGGCCCGCCTACGAGCAGTACTTC.

This clonotype was counted at least ten times. This chain uses TRBV3-1 with TRBJ1-5; D not certain. Germline lookup yields CDR1 LGHDT and CDR2 YNNKEL (reference sequence). V lost 5 bases, J lost 0 bases, and 11 bases lay in between. The CDR3 is 15 amino acids. This CDR3 reads CASSESYGSNQPQHF. The CDR3 DNA is TGTGCCAGCAGCGAAAGCTACGGTAGCAATCAGCCCCAGCATTTT.

The DNA of the CDR3 is TGTGCCATCAGTGACCCGGGACAGGGCTACGAGCAGTACTTC. Translation gives CAISDPGQGYEQYF. The chain has TRBV10-3 and TRBJ2-7, with 9 bases fitting TRBD1. CDR1 and CDR2 from the germline V gene are ENHRY and SYGVKD. V gave up 3 bases and J gave up 3 bases; unmatched junction bases: 3. This CDR3 is built from 14 residues.

This chain links TRBV5-1 with TRBJ1-1, with unresolved D. This CDR3 has 13 residues. Germline CDR1 and CDR2: SGHRS and YFSETQ. Trimming took off 4 bases at V and 1 base at J, with 8 bases between the two ends. The CDR3 coding sequence is TGCGCCAGCAGCCACCCTCGGAACACTGAAGCTTTCTTT. It specifies CASSHPRNTEAFF.

This clonotype has at least ten counts. CDR3 region: CASSSGTLRWEQYF. The CDR3 nucleotides are TGTGCCAGCAGCTCCGGGACTCTGAGGTGGGAGCAGTACTTC. The rearrangement uses TRBV3-1 and TRBJ2-7; possibly TRBD2 for D (6 bases). Trimming took off 5 bases at V and 7 bases at J, with 18 bases between the two ends. The CDR3 totals 14 residues. In germline, CDR1 is LGHDT, CDR2 YNNKEL (reference sequence).